The 24 T cell receptor beta chains below all came from one sample that was sequenced in a study of T cells in localized non-small cell lung cancer. Profiling relied on immunoSEQ multiplex PCR, and the TCRdb table lists in-frame clones only, not all of them. The sample has 35,000 to 50,000 clones; about four fifths are singletons. Material: PBMCs, obtained before any cancer treatment. These receptor sequences come from a woman aged 40-70 years with stage II squamous cell lung carcinoma.

This clone was seen just once. This sequence joins TRBV4-2 and TRBJ2-4; 16 nucleotides match TRBD2. This CDR3 spans 22 amino acids. Germline assignment: CDR1 LGHNA and CDR2 YNFKEQ. V shed 0 bases and J 0 bases; nucleotides not matched to a gene: 11. CDR3 amino acids: CASSQDLVAGLAGGIAKNIQYF. The CDR3 DNA reads as TGTGCCAGCAGCCAAGATCTGGTGGCGGGACTAGCGGGGGGGATAGCCAAAAACATTCAGTACTTC.

The genes are TRBV7-9 and TRBJ2-3, with no clear D. The CDR3 loop spans 13 amino acids. Trimming left V 5 bases short and J 4 bases short, with 10 bases between. Germline CDR1 reads SEHNR; CDR2 reads FQNEAQ (reference sequence). DNA for the CDR3: TGTGCCAGCAGCGTGGTGGCCGCAGATACGCAGTATTTT. Translated, it gives CASSVVAADTQYF.

The chain links TRBV7-9 to TRBJ1-5; D not certain. CDR3 size: 16 residues. The germline V and J ends were trimmed by 1 base and 3 bases, with 13 bases remaining between them. Germline V gives CDR1 SEHNR, CDR2 FQNEAQ (reference sequence). CDR3 sequence (DNA): TGTGCCAGCAGCTTAGATGGAGGAGACATCAATCAGCCCCAGCATTTT. This sequence encodes CASSLDGGDINQPQHF.

This clone was counted once. This sequence joins TRBV5-1 and TRBJ2-2, with D perhaps being TRBD1 or TRBD2 (5 bases each). The germline CDR1 and CDR2 sequences are SGHRS and YFSETQ. This CDR3 is 18 amino acids long. Between the trimmed V and J ends, which lost 3 bases and 4 bases, there was a span of 22 bases. In nucleotides, the CDR3 is TGCGCCAGCAGCTGGGTAGCGAGTCGGGGCTTGGTCACCGGGGAGCTGTTTTTT. Translated, it gives CASSWVASRGLVTGELFF. Variable domain in full (rest from reference TRBV5-1 and TRBJ2-2): KAGVTQTPRYLIKTRGQQVTLSCSPISGHRSVSWYQQTPGQGLQFLFEYFSETQRNKGNFPGRFSGRQFSNSRSEMNVSTLELGDSALYLCASSWVASRGLVTGELFFGEGSRLTVL.

The CDR3 here is CAAFNPGGRPTDTQYF. CDR3 nucleotides: TGTGCCGCGTTCAATCCAGGCGGCAGACCCACAGATACGCAGTATTTT. The chain recombines TRBV28 with TRBJ2-3; no clear D gene. In germline, CDR1 is MDHEN, CDR2 SYDVKM. The CDR3 has 16 amino acids. With 11 bases removed from V and 2 bases from J, the gap between germline ends came to 23 bases. Drawing the rest from reference TRBV28 and TRBJ2-3, the complete variable domain is DVKVTQSSRYLVKRTGEKVFLECVQDMDHENMFWYRQDPGLGLRLIYFSYDVKMKEKGDIPEGYSVSREKKERFSLILESASTNQTSMYLCAAFNPGGRPTDTQYFGPGTRLTVL.

The CDR3 DNA is TGTGCCAGCAGCCTATCAAATTCACCCCTCCACTTT. As protein: CASSLSNSPLHF. V and J are TRBV5-4 and TRBJ1-6, with D unclear. CDR3 size: 12 residues. Between the trimmed V and J ends, which lost 4 bases and 7 bases, there was a span of 6 bases. Germline values: CDR1 SGHNT, CDR2 YYREEE (reference sequence). The entire variable domain, with the rest obtained from reference TRBV5-4 and TRBJ1-6, is as follows: ETGVTQSPTHLIKTRGQQVTLRCSSQSGHNTVSWYQQALGQGPQFIFQYYREEENGRGNFPPRFSGLQFPNYSSELNVNALELDDSALYLCASSLSNSPLHFGNGTRLTVT.

V gene TRBV19 combines with J gene TRBJ2-3; 7 bases match TRBD2. V was clipped by 3 bases and J by 1 base; unmatched bases: 4. CDR1 LNHDA and CDR2 SQIVND come from the germline V gene (reference sequence). The CDR3 loop spans 15 amino acids. The CDR3 nucleotides are TGTGCCAGTAGTATCGTTGCGGGGGGCACAGATACGCAGTATTTT. Translating gives CASSIVAGGTDTQYF.

This clone was detected a few times. V and J are TRBV6-6 and TRBJ1-6; 8 bases agree with TRBD1. This CDR3 is 16 amino acids long. In germline, CDR1 is MNHNY, CDR2 SVGAGI (reference sequence). With 6 bases clipped from V and 5 bases from J, the junction kept 9 bases outside the gene matches. CDR3 coding DNA: TGTGCCAGCAGGGTTGGACAGGGTACAGATAATTCACCCCTCCACTTT. It specifies CASRVGQGTDNSPLHF.

This chain links TRBV4-3 with TRBJ1-2, with D maybe TRBD1 (5 bases). Germline CDR1 and CDR2: LGHNA and YSLEER. This CDR3 has 15 residues. The ends were cut back, 0 bases at V and 4 bases at J, with 12 bases in the middle. As DNA, the CDR3 is TGCGCCAGCAGCCAAGATCTGGCCGGGACCTATGGCTACACCTTC. Encoded protein: CASSQDLAGTYGYTF.

V and J are TRBV19 and TRBJ2-2; D is unresolved. The CDR3 is 17 amino acids. Germline lookup yields CDR1 LNHDA and CDR2 SQIVND (reference sequence). V lost 5 bases and J lost 1, with 17 bases in between. The CDR3 sequence: CASSALGFTENTGELFF. DNA for the CDR3: TGTGCCAGTAGTGCTTTGGGATTTACAGAGAACACCGGGGAGCTGTTTTTT.

The V gene is TRBV19, the J gene TRBJ1-1; D perhaps matches TRBD1 (6 bases). CDR1 and CDR2 from the germline V gene are LNHDA and SQIVND (reference sequence). This CDR3 comprises 13 residues. Trimming pared 7 bases from V and 0 bases from J, leaving 9 bases between. CDR3 loop: CASMGHVNTEAFF. For the CDR3, the DNA is TGTGCCAGTATGGGACATGTGAACACTGAAGCTTTCTTT.

The chain recombines TRBV5-1 with TRBJ2-5; D gene ambiguous. Between the trimmed V and J ends, which lost 0 bases and 1 base, there was a span of 13 bases. Germline CDR1 and CDR2: SGHRS and YFSETQ. The CDR3 runs to 16 residues. The CDR3 region has the DNA TGCGCCAGCAGCTTGGCCGAGGTTTTTGCCCAAGAGACCCAGTACTTC. Residues: CASSLAEVFAQETQYF.

This rearrangement joins TRBV18 to TRBJ2-4; 10 bases match TRBD2. This CDR3 has 15 amino acids. V gave up 5 bases and J gave up 5 bases; unmatched junction bases: 6. Germline V lookup: CDR1 KGHSH, CDR2 LQKENI. The CDR3: CASSSEREGENIQYF. CDR3 DNA sequence: TGTGCCAGCTCATCGGAGCGGGAGGGGGAAAACATTCAGTACTTC.

This chain connects TRBV6-5 to TRBJ2-7; unclear D gene. The germline CDR1 and CDR2 sequences are MNHEY and SVGAGI. The germline V and J ends were trimmed by 7 bases and 1 base, with 11 bases remaining between them. The CDR3 extends over 13 amino acids. The CDR3 region is CASTVGFSYEQYV. In DNA, the CDR3 is TGTGCCAGCACCGTGGGATTTTCCTACGAGCAGTACGTC.

V and J are TRBV29-1 and TRBJ1-1; 8 positions agree with TRBD1. Germline CDR1 and CDR2: SQVTM and ANQGSEA. This CDR3 region has 14 residues. After removal of 7 bases from V and 4 bases from J, the junction contained 11 bases not matched to a gene. The CDR3 loop reads CSAGQGGLTTEAFF. DNA of the CDR3: TGCAGCGCAGGACAGGGAGGTCTAACCACTGAAGCTTTCTTT.

In this sample, this clone turned up once. The CDR3 region has the DNA TGTGCCACCAGCAGAGAGTCCAACACAGGGGTTTCCGGGGAGCTGTTTTTT. It yields the protein CATSRESNTGVSGELFF. The chain has TRBV15 and TRBJ2-2; 7 positions match TRBD1. In germline, CDR1 is LNHNV, CDR2 YYDKDF (reference sequence). The trim removed 0 bases at V and 6 bases at J, leaving 10 bases unmatched. This CDR3 is 17 amino acids long.

This chain connects TRBV7-9 to TRBJ1-1; D perhaps matches TRBD1 (6 bases). The germline V gene encodes CDR1 SEHNR and CDR2 FQNEAQ (reference sequence). V lost 6 bases and J 4 bases, leaving 12 bases between the germline ends. This CDR3 is built from 13 residues. The CDR3 is CASRAGGGTEAFF. For the CDR3, the DNA is TGTGCCAGCAGGGCAGGAGGGGGCACTGAAGCTTTCTTT.

In this sample, this clone turned up a few times. The genes are TRBV28 and TRBJ1-3; possibly TRBD1 for D (6 bases). Per the germline V gene, CDR1 is MDHEN and CDR2 is SYDVKM. The CDR3 is made up of 15 amino acids. Trimming left V 3 bases short and J 4 bases short, with 13 bases between. CDR3 DNA: TGTGCCAGCAGTTTGGGAACAGGGTCGGGAAACACCATATATTTT. Protein sequence: CASSLGTGSGNTIYF.

The rearrangement uses TRBV5-6 and TRBJ2-1; D uncertain. In germline, CDR1 is SGHDT, CDR2 YYEEEE. Trimming pared 2 bases from V and 10 bases from J, leaving 10 bases between. This CDR3 is built from 12 residues. CDR3 sequence (DNA): TGTGCCAGCAGCTTACAGCTAAGGGAGCAGTTCTTC. Its protein product is CASSLQLREQFF.

The table lists this clone with a count of one. V usage is TRBV29-1 and J usage is TRBJ1-5, with D tentatively TRBD1 (5 bases). CDR3 size: 13 residues. V was shortened by 7 bases and J by 0 bases, with 10 bases between the two germline ends. Germline-derived CDR1 and CDR2 are SQVTM and ANQGSEA. The CDR3 sequence: CSARGGSNQPQHF. CDR3 coding DNA: TGCAGCGCTCGGGGGGGTAGCAATCAGCCCCAGCATTTT.

The V call is TRBV6-1, the J call TRBJ1-5, with D perhaps matching TRBD1 (5 bases). This CDR3 is built from 16 residues. The germline CDR1 and CDR2 sequences are MNHNS and SASEGT. Trimming stripped 0 bases from V and 7 bases from J, with 16 bases between. The CDR3 protein is CASSEALGQNIQPQHF. The CDR3 coding sequence is TGTGCCAGCAGTGAAGCGCTGGGGCAGAACATCCAGCCCCAGCATTTT.

The chain has TRBV5-4 and TRBJ1-2; D ambiguous. This CDR3 comprises 14 residues. V dropped 4 bases and J dropped 2 bases, with 12 bases sitting between them. Germline assignment: CDR1 SGHNT and CDR2 YYREEE (reference sequence). The CDR3, as DNA: TGTGCCAGCAGCATGGAATGGGAGAACTATGGCTACACCTTC. Translation gives CASSMEWENYGYTF.

As regards this clone: In the same sample, other DNA sequences code for this CDR3. The rearrangement links TRBV10-3 to TRBJ1-1; the D gene is possibly TRBD1 (5 bases). CDR1 ENHRY and CDR2 SYGVKD come from the germline V gene. The CDR3 covers 14 residues. V lost 0 bases, J lost 4 bases, and 9 bases lay in between. DNA of the CDR3: TGTGCCATCAGTGAGTCAAGGGGCGGCACTGAAGCTTTCTTT. The encoded protein is CAISESRGGTEAFF.

There are a few counts of this clone. The V call is TRBV2, the J call TRBJ2-1; D is undetermined. The CDR3 is 16 residues long. Germline V gene data show CDR1 as SNHLY and CDR2 as FYNNEI. With 4 bases removed from V and 1 base from J, the gap between germline ends came to 14 bases. This CDR3 is CASSVVLAGSYNEQFF. The CDR3 DNA is TGTGCCAGCAGTGTGGTATTAGCTGGGTCCTACAATGAGCAGTTCTTC.